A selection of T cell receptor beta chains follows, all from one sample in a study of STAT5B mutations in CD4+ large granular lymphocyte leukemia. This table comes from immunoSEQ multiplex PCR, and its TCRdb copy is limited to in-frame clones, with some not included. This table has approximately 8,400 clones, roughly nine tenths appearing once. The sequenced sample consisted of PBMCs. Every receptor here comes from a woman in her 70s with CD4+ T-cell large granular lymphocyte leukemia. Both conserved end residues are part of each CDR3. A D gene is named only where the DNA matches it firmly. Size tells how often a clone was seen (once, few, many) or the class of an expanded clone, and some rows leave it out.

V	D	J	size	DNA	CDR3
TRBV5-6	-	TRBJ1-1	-	TGTGCCAGCAGCTTTAGCTCGAGGAACACTGAAGCTTTCTTT	CASSFSSRNTEAFF
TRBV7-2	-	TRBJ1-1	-	TGTGCCAGCAGCTTGGGACATCTGAACACTGAAGCTTTCTTT	CASSLGHLNTEAFF
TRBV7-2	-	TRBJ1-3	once	TGTGCCAGCAGCTTCGCTCGAGGCTCTGGAAACACCATATATTTT	CASSFARGSGNTIYF
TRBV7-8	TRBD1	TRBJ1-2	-	TGTGCCAGCAGCCCCGGGACAGGGAATGGCTACACCTTC	CASSPGTGNGYTF
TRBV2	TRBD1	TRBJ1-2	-	TGTGCCAGCAGTAGGGGGCGCATCGGCTATGGCTACACCTTC	CASSRGRIGYGYTF
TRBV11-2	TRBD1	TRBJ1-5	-	TGTGCCAGCAGCTTGGACAGGGCTCAGCCCCAGCATTTT	CASSLDRAQPQHF
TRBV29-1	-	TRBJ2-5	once	TGCAGCGTTGAAGGCTCCGGGACAAAAATAGGGGAGCAGTACTTC	CSVEGSGTKIGEQYF
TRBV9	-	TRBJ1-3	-	TGTGCCAGCAGCGGGGGGACAGGAAACACCATATATTTT	CASSGGTGNTIYF
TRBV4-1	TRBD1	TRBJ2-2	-	TGCGCCAGCAGCCAAGTATGGGGCAGGGGGCCCGGGGAGCTGTTTTTT	CASSQVWGRGPGELFF
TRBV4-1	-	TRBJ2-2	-	TGCGCCAGCAGCAACCCGTTGGGCAGGTCGAACACCGGGGAGCTGTTTTTT	CASSNPLGRSNTGELFF
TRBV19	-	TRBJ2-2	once	TGTGCCAGTAGTATGGCCTCCGGGACACAGAACACCGGGGAGCTGTTTTTT	CASSMASGTQNTGELFF
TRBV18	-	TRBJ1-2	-	TGTGCCAGCTCACCATTTTCTGGTCCTCACACCTTC	CASSPFSGPHTF
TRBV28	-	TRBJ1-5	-	TGTGCCAGCAGTTTACAGGACAAGCCCCAGCATTTT	CASSLQDKPQHF
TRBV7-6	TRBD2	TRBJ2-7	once	TGTGCCAGCAGCTTAGCCGCGACTAGCGGGGAGAACTACGAGCAGTACTTC	CASSLAATSGENYEQYF
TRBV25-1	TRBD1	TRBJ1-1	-	TGTGCCAGTAAGGGACAGATGAACACTGAAGCTTTCTTT	CASKGQMNTEAFF
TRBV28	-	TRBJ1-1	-	TGTGCCAGCAGTTCCCGGACGGAGAACACTGAAGCTTTCTTT	CASSSRTENTEAFF
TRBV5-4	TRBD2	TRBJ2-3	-	TGTGCCAGCAGCCCCAGCGGTAGCGGGGGGTCGGATACGCAGTATTTT	CASSPSGSGGSDTQYF
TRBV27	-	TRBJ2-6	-	TGTGCCAGCAGTCCCCAGGGACATACGTCAGGGGCCAACGTCCTGACTTTC	CASSPQGHTSGANVLTF
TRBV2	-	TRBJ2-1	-	TGTGCCAGCAGTGAACCGGAGGGGGGGGGCTACAATGAGCAGTTCTTC	CASSEPEGGGYNEQFF
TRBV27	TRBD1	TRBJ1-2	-	TGTGCCAGCAGTTTACGACAGGGAGATGGCTACACCTTC	CASSLRQGDGYTF
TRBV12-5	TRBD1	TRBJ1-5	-	TGTGCTAGTGGTTTTGGGGCGACAGGGGATCAGCCCCAGCATTTT	CASGFGATGDQPQHF
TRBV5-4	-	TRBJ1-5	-	TGTGCCAGCAGCCCCGGGGCCAATCAGCCCCAGCATTTT	CASSPGANQPQHF
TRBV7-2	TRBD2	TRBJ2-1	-	TGTGCCAGCAGCCTACTTGCGGGGGGGCTCGGTGAGCAGTTCTTC	CASSLLAGGLGEQFF
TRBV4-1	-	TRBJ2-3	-	TGCGCCAGCAGCCTGGCCGGGGCCGGCACAGATACGCAGTATTTT	CASSLAGAGTDTQYF
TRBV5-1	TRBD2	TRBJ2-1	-	TGCGCCAGCAGCTCCGGACTAGCGGGGGGGTCTGGGTCTGAGCAGTTCTTC	CASSSGLAGGSGSEQFF
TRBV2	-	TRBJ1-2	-	TGTGCCAGCAGTGTACGGGGTCCCATCTATGGCTACACCTTC	CASSVRGPIYGYTF
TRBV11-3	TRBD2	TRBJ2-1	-	TGTGCCAGCAGCTTAGAAACTAGCGGGGGGGCCTACAATGAGCAGTTCTTC	CASSLETSGGAYNEQFF
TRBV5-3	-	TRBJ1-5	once	TGTGCCAGAAGCTTGACGGAGCAGGAGGGTCAGCCCCAGCATTTT	CARSLTEQEGQPQHF
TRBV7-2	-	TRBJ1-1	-	TGTGCCAGCAGCTTAGGACAGGTACTTGAAGCTTTCTTT	CASSLGQVLEAFF
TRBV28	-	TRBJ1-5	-	TGTGCCAGCAGTCTGCAGTCTAATGGCAATCAGCCCCAGCATTTT	CASSLQSNGNQPQHF
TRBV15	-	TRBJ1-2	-	TGTGCCACCAGCATAGAGATTAACTATGGCTACACCTTC	CATSIEINYGYTF
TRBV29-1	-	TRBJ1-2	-	TGCACCGCCATCACGGAGGGTCGGGGCTACACCTTC	CTAITEGRGYTF